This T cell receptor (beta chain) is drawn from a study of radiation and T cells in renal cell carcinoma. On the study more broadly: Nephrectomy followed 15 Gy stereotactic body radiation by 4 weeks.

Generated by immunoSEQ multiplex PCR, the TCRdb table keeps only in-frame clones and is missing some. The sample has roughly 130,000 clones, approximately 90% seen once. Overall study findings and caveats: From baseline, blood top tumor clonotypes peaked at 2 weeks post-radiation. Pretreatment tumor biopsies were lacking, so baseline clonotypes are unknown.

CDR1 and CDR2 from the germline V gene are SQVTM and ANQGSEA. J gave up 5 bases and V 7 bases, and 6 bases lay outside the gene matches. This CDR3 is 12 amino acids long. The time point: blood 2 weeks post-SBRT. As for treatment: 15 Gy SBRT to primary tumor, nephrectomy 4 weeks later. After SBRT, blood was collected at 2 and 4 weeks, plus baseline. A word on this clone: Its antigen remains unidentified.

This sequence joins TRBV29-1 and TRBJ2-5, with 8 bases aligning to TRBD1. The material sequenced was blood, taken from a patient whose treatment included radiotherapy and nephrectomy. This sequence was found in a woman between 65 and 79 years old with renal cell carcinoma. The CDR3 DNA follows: TGCAGCGGGTTGGACAGGGATGAGACCCAGTACTTC. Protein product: CSGLDRDETQYF.